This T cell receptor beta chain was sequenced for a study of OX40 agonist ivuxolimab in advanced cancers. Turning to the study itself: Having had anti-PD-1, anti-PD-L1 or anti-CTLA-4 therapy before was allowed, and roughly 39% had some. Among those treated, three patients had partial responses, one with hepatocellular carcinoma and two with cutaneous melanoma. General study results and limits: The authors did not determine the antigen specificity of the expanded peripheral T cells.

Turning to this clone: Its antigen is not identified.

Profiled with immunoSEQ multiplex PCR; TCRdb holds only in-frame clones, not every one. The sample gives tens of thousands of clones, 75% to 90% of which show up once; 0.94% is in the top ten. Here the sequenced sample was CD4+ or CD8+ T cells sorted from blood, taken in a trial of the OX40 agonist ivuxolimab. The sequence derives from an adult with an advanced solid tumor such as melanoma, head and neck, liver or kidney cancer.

CDR3 sequence reads: CASSLVGGSSNTGELFF. In DNA, the CDR3 is TGTGCCAGCAGCTTAGTGGGAGGGAGTTCTAACACCGGGGAGCTGTTTTTT. V is TRBV7-3 and J is TRBJ2-2; 7 bases match TRBD2. J was trimmed by 2 bases and V by 2 bases; bases with no gene match: 8. There are 17 residues in the CDR3. Germline V gene lookup returns CDR1 SGHTA and CDR2 FQGTGA.